Listed below are T cell receptor beta chains from one sample, sequenced in a study of shared clonotypes between healthy human individuals. Clones were sequenced by immunoSEQ multiplex PCR, and TCRdb holds only the in-frame ones, with some missing. The sample records over a million clones, around 82% being singletons. The sample was memory CD4+ T cells from PBMCs. All receptors come from a man between 18 and 35 years old in good health. Some clones in this sample may be carry-over from other donors' samples. CDR3s include the opening cysteine and the closing phenylalanine or tryptophan. D genes are given only for firm matches. Rows may omit the clone size; those that give it use once, few, many or a size class.

d_call: -
clone_size: -
v_call: TRBV6-4
j_call: TRBJ2-7
cdr3_nt: TGTGCCAGCAGTGACACCGGGGACACCGTGAGCTCCTACGAGCAGTACTTC
cdr3_aa: CASSDTGDTVSSYEQYF

d_call: -
clone_size: -
v_call: TRBV6-5
j_call: TRBJ1-1
cdr3_nt: TGTGCCAGCAGTTACGTGCCCAGGGATAGCTCTGAAGCTTTCTTT
cdr3_aa: CASSYVPRDSSEAFF

d_call: TRBD1
clone_size: -
v_call: TRBV4-3
j_call: TRBJ2-5
cdr3_nt: TGCGCCAGCAGCCCCGGGACAGCGAGGGAGACCCAGTACTTC
cdr3_aa: CASSPGTARETQYF

d_call: TRBD1
clone_size: -
v_call: TRBV18
j_call: TRBJ2-3
cdr3_nt: TGTGCCAGCTCACCACTGGGACAGGGGGCAGATACGCAGTATTTT
cdr3_aa: CASSPLGQGADTQYF

d_call: TRBD1
clone_size: few
v_call: TRBV30
j_call: TRBJ1-4
cdr3_nt: TGTGCCTGGAGTATTCCCGGGACAGGGGCAACTAATGAAAAACTGTTTTTT
cdr3_aa: CAWSIPGTGATNEKLFF

d_call: TRBD2
clone_size: -
v_call: TRBV5-1
j_call: TRBJ2-3
cdr3_nt: TGCGCCAGCAGCTTGGGGCGGGAGGTTTGGACAGATACGCAGTATTTT
cdr3_aa: CASSLGREVWTDTQYF

d_call: -
clone_size: once
v_call: TRBV20-1
j_call: TRBJ2-1
cdr3_nt: TGCAGTGCTCCCAGCAATGAGCAGTTCTTC
cdr3_aa: CSAPSNEQFF

d_call: TRBD2
clone_size: -
v_call: TRBV6-6
j_call: TRBJ2-1
cdr3_nt: TGTGCCAGCAGTTCCCCGGGACTAGCGGGAGTGGGGCAGTTCTTC
cdr3_aa: CASSSPGLAGVGQFF

d_call: -
clone_size: many
v_call: TRBV7-8
j_call: TRBJ1-1
cdr3_nt: TGTGCCAGCAGCTTAGACCCGAAGAACACTGAAGCTTTCTTT
cdr3_aa: CASSLDPKNTEAFF

d_call: TRBD2
clone_size: -
v_call: TRBV19
j_call: TRBJ2-7
cdr3_nt: TGTGCCAGTAGTATTACTAGCGGAGAGCCATGGGGGCAGTACTTC
cdr3_aa: CASSITSGEPWGQYF

d_call: TRBD2
clone_size: -
v_call: TRBV5-1
j_call: TRBJ2-3
cdr3_nt: TGCGCCAGCAGCTTACGCGGGAGCCCTGTGACAGATACGCAGTATTTT
cdr3_aa: CASSLRGSPVTDTQYF

d_call: TRBD1
clone_size: -
v_call: TRBV28
j_call: TRBJ1-3
cdr3_nt: TGTGCCAGCAGTCCCCCCGGGACAGGGCGAAACACCATATATTTT
cdr3_aa: CASSPPGTGRNTIYF

d_call: -
clone_size: -
v_call: TRBV6-1
j_call: TRBJ2-7
cdr3_nt: TGTGCCAGCAGTGAAGGGGTGGTGGAGCAGTACTTC
cdr3_aa: CASSEGVVEQYF

d_call: -
clone_size: -
v_call: TRBV7-9
j_call: TRBJ1-2
cdr3_nt: TGTGCCAGCAGCTTAGCGCTAACGGACTATGGCTACACCTTC
cdr3_aa: CASSLALTDYGYTF

d_call: -
clone_size: -
v_call: TRBV7-2
j_call: TRBJ1-1
cdr3_nt: TGTGCCAGCAGTTTTCAAAGGGGTGACACTGAAGCTTTCTTT
cdr3_aa: CASSFQRGDTEAFF

d_call: -
clone_size: -
v_call: TRBV28
j_call: TRBJ2-7
cdr3_nt: TGTGCCAGCAGTTCCCCGGGACCCTACGAGCAGTACTTC
cdr3_aa: CASSSPGPYEQYF